This T cell receptor (beta chain) was profiled in a study of CD8 T cells in ankylosing spondylitis. This CDR3 region has 15 residues. The V gene's germline CDR1 is DFQATT and CDR2 SNEGSKA (reference sequence). V gave up 2 bases and J gave up 0 bases, with 11 bases separating them. TCRdb recomputed calls from the 5' RACE reads with MiXCR, one row per CDR3 protein. The sample has roughly 180,000 distinct CDR3 sequences; around 9.6% are singletons. This clonotype was counted a few times. This chain connects TRBV20-1 to TRBJ2-1; D is ambiguous. Sequencing used blood, either unsorted or a sorted T cell fraction (not recorded which). The sequence came from a female donor with ankylosing spondylitis or in good health (not recorded which). As DNA, the CDR3 is TGCAGTGCTAGACCGAGCGTAACCTCCTACAATGAGCAGTTCTTC. Its translation is CSARPSVTSYNEQFF.